The 24 T cell receptor beta chains below all came from one sample that was sequenced in a study of blood T cell repertoires in COVID-19 (TCRdb year 2020). The library was generated by the immunoSEQ multiplex PCR assay. In TCRdb, the immuneACCESS table is reduced to in-frame sequences with V and J assigned. These tables do not hold every clone; where another copy was compared, an unresolved V gene accounts for under half, and the others remain unexplained. The sample includes approximately 160,000 clones, with approximately 78% observed a single time. The ten largest make up roughly 11% of the sample. Specimen: peripheral blood. These receptors were collected from a human donor in a cohort sampled during active COVID-19.

The rearrangement links TRBV7-9 to TRBJ2-7; D is perhaps TRBD2 (7 bases). The CDR3 runs to 17 residues. Trimming cost V 0 bases and J 0 bases, with 15 bases left between them. CDR1 and CDR2 (germline): SEHNR, FQNEAQ (reference sequence). The CDR3 DNA sequence: TGTGCCAGCAGCTTAGCTTTCAGGGAGGGGGGCTCCTACGAGCAGTACTTC. It yields the protein CASSLAFREGGSYEQYF.

CDR3 region: CSAKVGGGYTF. The DNA of the CDR3 is TGCAGTGCTAAAGTCGGGGGTGGCTACACCTTC. This chain joins TRBV20-1 and TRBJ1-2; perhaps TRBD1 as D (5 bases). Trimming pared 4 bases from V and 7 bases from J, leaving 10 bases between. CDR1 and CDR2 from the germline V gene are DFQATT and SNEGSKA (reference sequence). The CDR3 totals 11 residues.

This clone came up a few times. V is TRBV11-2 and J is TRBJ2-1, with D possibly TRBD2 on 5 matching bases. The CDR3 consists of 16 residues. CDR1 and CDR2 (germline): SGHAT, FQNNGV. Trimming cost V 1 base and J 2 bases, with 12 bases left between them. CDR3 bases: TGTGCCAGCAGCTTAGTTCCCAGCGGACCCTACAATGAGCAGTTCTTC. Protein sequence: CASSLVPSGPYNEQFF.

This chain joins TRBV7-2 and TRBJ1-6; D might be TRBD1 (6 bases). The V gene's germline CDR1 is SGHTA and CDR2 FQGNSA. This CDR3 has 14 amino acids. Trimming stripped 3 bases from V and 4 bases from J, with 7 bases between. CDR3 bases: TGTGCCAGCAGCTTGGGGACATATAATTCACCCCTCCACTTT. Translated, it gives CASSLGTYNSPLHF.

V is TRBV4-3 and J is TRBJ2-3, with TRBD1 as a possible D gene (6 bases). CDR1 and CDR2 (germline): LGHNA, YSLEER. Deletions cut 3 bases from V and 2 bases from J, with 12 bases between. The CDR3 is made up of 15 amino acids. CDR3 loop: CASSQDSRNTDTQYF. In DNA form, the CDR3 reads TGCGCCAGCAGCCAGGACAGTCGAAACACAGATACGCAGTATTTT.

The gene calls are TRBV24-1 and TRBJ2-2, with D tentatively TRBD1 (6 bases). From germline, CDR1 is KGHDR and CDR2 SFDVKD. The CDR3 consists of 13 residues. V lost 6 bases and J 7 bases, leaving 11 bases between the germline ends. The DNA of the CDR3 is TGTGCCACCAGTCGGACAGTGGGCGGGGAGCTGTTTTTT. It encodes CATSRTVGGELFF.

This CDR3 is CAWSVTGNNEKLFF. The DNA for the CDR3 is TGTGCCTGGAGTGTAACAGGGAATAATGAAAAACTGTTTTTT. The chain is built from TRBV30 and TRBJ1-4; a possible D gene is TRBD1 (6 bases). The germline V and J ends were trimmed by 0 bases and 4 bases, with 9 bases remaining between them. The CDR3 consists of 14 residues. Germline assignment: CDR1 GTSNPN and CDR2 SVGIG (reference sequence).

V and J are TRBV6-5 and TRBJ1-5, with a weak D call TRBD1 (5 bases). The V gene lost 4 bases and the J gene lost 6 bases, with 16 bases spanning the gap. Looked up from germline, CDR1 is MNHEY and CDR2 is SVGAGI. The CDR3 spans 15 residues. CDR3 nucleotides: TGTGCCAGCAGTTCCCTCCCAGGGTCCGGTCAGCCCCAGCATTTT. It yields the protein CASSSLPGSGQPQHF.

The V gene is TRBV11-2, the J gene TRBJ1-1; D not resolved. This CDR3 spans 14 amino acids. Germline CDR1 reads SGHAT; CDR2 reads FQNNGV. Trimming took 4 bases from V and 4 from J, leaving 13 bases between them. CDR3 in DNA: TGTGCCAGCAGCTCTCAGGCGTTGGGCACTGAAGCTTTCTTT. Protein product: CASSSQALGTEAFF.

V is TRBV7-2 and J is TRBJ2-5; D unclear. CDR1 and CDR2 from the germline V gene are SGHTA and FQGNSA. The V and J ends lost 11 bases and 4 bases respectively, with 17 bases between them. There are 13 residues in the CDR3. The DNA of the CDR3 is TGTGCCGACTCACCCGCGACGGGAGAGACCCAGTACTTC. Translation: CADSPATGETQYF.

The chain has TRBV29-1 and TRBJ2-7; D might be TRBD2 (6 bases). This CDR3 region has 12 residues. V dropped 4 bases and J dropped 6 bases, with 13 bases sitting between them. Germline CDR1 and CDR2: SQVTM and ANQGSEA. CDR3 coding DNA: TGCAGCGTTGGCACCGGAGGGAGCGAGCAGTACTTC. As protein: CSVGTGGSEQYF.

This chain uses TRBV7-9 with TRBJ2-7, with D maybe TRBD2 (5 bases). V lost 5 bases and J lost 7, with 21 bases in between. This CDR3 comprises 15 residues. Per germline, CDR1 SEHNR and CDR2 FQNEAQ (reference sequence). CDR3 sequence (DNA): TGTGCCAGCAGCCCACCCGTCCCGAGGGCGTGGGAGCAGTACTTC. Its translation is CASSPPVPRAWEQYF.

This chain connects TRBV30 to TRBJ2-3, with D uncertain. Trimming shortened V by 2 bases and J by 3 bases, and 12 bases separated the two germline ends. Germline V gene lookup returns CDR1 GTSNPN and CDR2 SVGIG (reference sequence). There are 14 residues in the CDR3. The CDR3 bases are TGTGCCTGGAGTCCTGACACGAATACAGATACGCAGTATTTT. Translation gives CAWSPDTNTDTQYF.

This chain links TRBV12-5 with TRBJ1-1, with TRBD1 as a possible D gene (5 bases). The CDR3 is made up of 14 amino acids. Trimming took off 7 bases at V and 5 bases at J, with 17 bases between the two ends. CDR1 and CDR2 from the germline V gene are LGHNT and FRNRAP. In DNA, the CDR3 is TGTGCTAGTGACCCCCGCGGGGGGAGGACTGAAGCTTTCTTT. This gives the protein CASDPRGGRTEAFF.

This rearrangement joins TRBV4-3 to TRBJ1-4; D might be TRBD1 (6 bases). Between the trimmed V and J ends, which lost 0 bases and 7 bases, there was a span of 18 bases. The CDR3 runs 17 residues. CDR1 is LGHNA and CDR2 is YSLEER in the germline V gene. CDR3 coding DNA: TGCGCCAGCAGCCAAGACACCCCCCCAGGGGATATTGAAAAACTGTTTTTT. Translating gives CASSQDTPPGDIEKLFF.

V is TRBV15 and J is TRBJ1-3; 8 positions agree with TRBD1. The germline gives CDR1 LNHNV, CDR2 YYDKDF (reference sequence). The CDR3 consists of 13 residues. V shed 8 bases, J shed 4 bases, and the junction held 4 bases outside the gene matches. The CDR3 reads CATGQGRGNTIYF. The CDR3 nucleotides read TGTGCCACCGGACAGGGCAGGGGAAACACCATATATTTT.

This chain joins TRBV29-1 and TRBJ2-7; 7 positions agree with TRBD1. Germline loops: CDR1 SQVTM, CDR2 ANQGSEA. The CDR3 has 13 amino acids. The V and J ends lost 3 bases and 0 bases, in that order; junction bases with no gene match: 2. In DNA form, the CDR3 reads TGCAGCGTTGACGGGACAGCCTCCTACGAGCAGTACTTC. This sequence encodes CSVDGTASYEQYF.

This clone was seen just once. The chain is built from TRBV7-6 and TRBJ2-5, with D uncertain. From germline, CDR1 is SGHVS and CDR2 FNYEAQ. The CDR3 covers 13 residues. V was pared by 4 bases and J by 5 bases, with 11 bases between. CDR3 nucleotides: TGTGCCAGCAGCTCATTGCCGCGGGAGACCCAGTACTTC. It translates to CASSSLPRETQYF.

In DNA, the CDR3 is TGTGCCAGCAGTTTTAACAGGGAGTACGAGCAGTACTTC. Protein product: CASSFNREYEQYF. V is TRBV12-3 or TRBV12-4 and J is TRBJ2-7; a possible D gene is TRBD1 (6 bases). The CDR3 sequence is 13 residues long. V lost 3 bases and J lost 4, with 10 bases in between.

This chain connects TRBV30 to TRBJ1-5; 8 positions match TRBD1. V shed 3 bases and J 6 bases; nucleotides not matched to a gene: 10. The CDR3 runs 15 residues. CDR1 GTSNPN and CDR2 SVGIG come from the germline V gene (reference sequence). In DNA form, the CDR3 reads TGTGCCTGGAGCTATTCAGGACAGGGAATTCAGCCCCAGCATTTT. Translated: CAWSYSGQGIQPQHF. The complete variable domain, with remaining parts taken from reference TRBV30 and TRBJ1-5, reads SQTIHQWPATLVQPVGSPLSLECTVEGTSNPNLYWYRQAAGRGLQLLFYSVGIGQISSEVPQNLSASRPQDRQFILSSKKLLLSDSGFYLCAWSYSGQGIQPQHFGDGTRLSIL.

This clone appeared once. The chain has TRBV6-5 and TRBJ2-6; D may be TRBD1 (5 bases). CDR1 and CDR2 (germline): MNHEY, SVGAGI. The CDR3 extends over 15 amino acids. V lost 7 bases to trimming and J lost 0 bases, with 10 bases between them. The CDR3 bases are TGTGCCAGCAAAGGGGTAAACTCTGGGGCCAACGTCCTGACTTTC. Translation: CASKGVNSGANVLTF.

The chain employs TRBV7-2 and TRBJ2-1; the D gene is possibly TRBD2 (5 bases). The length of the CDR3 is 16 residues. Trimming pared 4 bases from V and 7 bases from J, leaving 20 bases between. Looked up from germline, CDR1 is SGHTA and CDR2 is FQGNSA. The CDR3 DNA reads TGTGCCAGCAGCTCCCACCTGGGTTCTCGAGGGAATGAGCAGTTCTTC. It is translated as CASSSHLGSRGNEQFF. Full variable domain (remainder filled in from reference TRBV7-2 and TRBJ2-1): GAGVSQSPSNKVTEKGKDVELRCDPISGHTALYWYRQSLGQGLEFLIYFQGNSAPDKSGLPSDRFSAERTGGSVSTLTIQRTQQEDSAVYLCASSSHLGSRGNEQFFGPGTRLTVL.

The rearrangement joins TRBV7-2 to TRBJ2-5; TRBD2 aligns across 7 bases. CDR1 SGHTA and CDR2 FQGNSA come from the germline V gene. CDR3 length: 16 residues. Trimming took 4 bases from V and 2 from J; bases not matched to a gene: 10. This chain's CDR3 is CASSSPSGGDQETQYF. The DNA for the CDR3 is TGTGCCAGCAGCTCCCCTAGCGGAGGGGATCAAGAGACCCAGTACTTC.

The chain couples TRBV19 to TRBJ2-5; 13 positions match TRBD2. Germline V CDR1 and CDR2: LNHDA, SQIVND (reference sequence). V was clipped by 7 bases and J by 2 bases; unmatched bases: 10. The CDR3 is made up of 17 amino acids. The CDR3 loop reads CASTPTSGRAGQETQYF. As DNA, the CDR3 is TGTGCCAGTACACCAACTAGCGGGAGGGCTGGGCAAGAGACCCAGTACTTC.